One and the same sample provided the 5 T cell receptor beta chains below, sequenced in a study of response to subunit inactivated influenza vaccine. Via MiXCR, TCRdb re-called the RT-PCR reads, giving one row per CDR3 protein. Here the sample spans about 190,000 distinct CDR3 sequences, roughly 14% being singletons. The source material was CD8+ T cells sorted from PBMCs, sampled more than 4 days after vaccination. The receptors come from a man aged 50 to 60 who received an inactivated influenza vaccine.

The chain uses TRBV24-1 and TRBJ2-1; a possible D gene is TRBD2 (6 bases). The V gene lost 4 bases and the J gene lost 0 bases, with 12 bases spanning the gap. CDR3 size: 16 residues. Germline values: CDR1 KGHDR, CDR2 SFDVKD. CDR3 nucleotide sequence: TGTGCCACCAGTGAGACCGGGAGAGACTCCTACAATGAGCAGTTCTTC. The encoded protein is CATSETGRDSYNEQFF.

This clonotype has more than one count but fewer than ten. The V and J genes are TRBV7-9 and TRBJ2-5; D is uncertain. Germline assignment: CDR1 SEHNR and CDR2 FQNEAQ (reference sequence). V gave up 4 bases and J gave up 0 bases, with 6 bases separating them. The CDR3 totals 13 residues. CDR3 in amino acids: CASSSVYQETQYF. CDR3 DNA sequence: TGTGCCAGCAGCTCGGTGTACCAAGAGACCCAGTACTTC.

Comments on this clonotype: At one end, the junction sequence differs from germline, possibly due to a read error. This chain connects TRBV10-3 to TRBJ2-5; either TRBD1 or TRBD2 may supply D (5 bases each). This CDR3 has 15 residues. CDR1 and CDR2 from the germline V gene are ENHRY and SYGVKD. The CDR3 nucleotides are TGTGCCATCAGTGAACGGGGCAGCGAACAAGGGACCCAGTACTTC. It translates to CAISERGSEQGTQYF.

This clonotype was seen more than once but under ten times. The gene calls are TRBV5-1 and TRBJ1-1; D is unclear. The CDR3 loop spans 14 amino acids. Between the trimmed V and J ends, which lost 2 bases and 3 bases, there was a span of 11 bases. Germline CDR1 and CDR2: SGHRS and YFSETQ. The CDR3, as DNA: TGCGCCAGCAGCTTATCAAGTCTGGACACTGAAGCTTTCTTT. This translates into CASSLSSLDTEAFF.

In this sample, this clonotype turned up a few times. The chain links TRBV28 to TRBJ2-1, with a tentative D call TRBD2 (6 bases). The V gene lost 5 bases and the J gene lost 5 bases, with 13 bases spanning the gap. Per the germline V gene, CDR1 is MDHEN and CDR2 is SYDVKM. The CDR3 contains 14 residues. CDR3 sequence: CASSLNWGDNEQFF. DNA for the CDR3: TGTGCCAGCAGTCTCAATTGGGGGGACAATGAGCAGTTCTTC.